The text below deals with one TCR beta chain. The target of this receptor is not known. No clone much larger than this one lies a single base away; base qualities are absent. This sample stems from a study of blood T cell repertoires in COVID-19 (TCRdb year 2020). A note on the overall study: Samples from collaborators originated in the United States, Italy and Spain and spanned both the acute and convalescent phases of COVID-19. HLA class I and class II types, where available, came from metadata supplied by the sample provider rather than from assay-based typing. Nearly every sample came with metadata listing a de-identified subject ID, COVID-19 status, age in years and sex. The repertoires were released in a freely available public database intended as a resource for research on the immune response to SARS-CoV-2. The material from the prospective study consisted of cDNA or gDNA derived from T cells, B-cell-depleted T cells, or PBMCs. The samples were drawn from the first 160 participants of the ongoing ImmuneRACE study and from 1,200 or so subjects provided by 6 global collaborators. Subjects who had been exposed to COVID-19, were actively infected with it, or had recovered from it provided the deeply sampled blood TCRbeta repertoires that made up the dataset.

Whole blood was collected in K2EDTA tubes by collaborating institutions according to the institutions' own protocols. For TCRbeta analysis, collaborators shipped samples in one of three forms: frozen whole blood, isolated PBMCs, or DNA extracted from either of those sample types. What the study reported, not specific to this receptor: The quantity of clinical and demographic metadata differed by source and by participant and was supplied without curation.

The immunoSEQ Assay, a bias-controlled multiplex PCR, was used to amplify TCRbeta CDR3 regions from genomic DNA. Per the authors' processing: Within the assay, amplification of reference gene primers was used to estimate how many nucleated cells each sample contained. To quantify the absolute abundance of each unique TCRbeta CDR3 rearrangement, sequence reads were collapsed and filtered. For each sample, productive Simpson clonality was calculated as the square root of Simpson's diversity index over productive rearrangements. The table comes from immuneACCESS by way of TCRdb, which keeps in-frame sequences with V and J called. Part of the clones is missing from these tables; in studies checked, under half for an unresolved V gene and the rest for unknown reasons. The D gene and trimming were derived from the DNA, and the V and J assignments and clone size from that table. A total of roughly 670,000 clones appear in this sample, 75% to 90% of them only once. The top ten clones comprise over 0.2% of the sample.

This sequence was found in a woman aged 18-29 years with acute or convalescent COVID-19. Sequenced: peripheral blood.

DNA sequence: TGTGCCAGCAGTTCGGGACAGGTGTCCCGGGGGTATGGCTACACCTTC. This encodes CASSSGQVSRGYGYTF. The receptor chain draws on TRBV6-5 and TRBJ1-2; 8 bases in the junction line up with TRBD1. CDR1 and CDR2 are drawn from the germline V gene: MNHEY, SVGAGI. Measured from the cysteine to the phenylalanine, the CDR3 is 16 residues long. The read is trimmed to its CDR3 DNA, 48 bases read in frame from base 1. Germline trimming: 4 bases from V, 5 bases from J; junction bases outside gene matches: 12.